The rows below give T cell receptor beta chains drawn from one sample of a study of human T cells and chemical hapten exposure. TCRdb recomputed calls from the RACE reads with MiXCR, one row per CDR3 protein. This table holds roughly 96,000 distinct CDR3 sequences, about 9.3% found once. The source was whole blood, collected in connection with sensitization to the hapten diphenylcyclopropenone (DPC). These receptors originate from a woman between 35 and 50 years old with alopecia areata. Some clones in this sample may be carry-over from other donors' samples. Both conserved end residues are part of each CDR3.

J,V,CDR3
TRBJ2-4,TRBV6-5,CASSYSMPGQGKNIQYF
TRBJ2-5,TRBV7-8,CASSLVGTLGETQYF
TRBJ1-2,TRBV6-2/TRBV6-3,CASTTPGTAHGYTF
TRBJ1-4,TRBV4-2,CASSQGQTNEKLFF
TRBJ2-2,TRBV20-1,CSASLGTGRGTGELFF
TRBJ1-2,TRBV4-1,CASSQGEGFYGYTF
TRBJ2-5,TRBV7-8,CASSRLGHQETQYF
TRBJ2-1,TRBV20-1,CSARGTRGRDEQFF
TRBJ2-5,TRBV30,CAATTGLAGEETQYF
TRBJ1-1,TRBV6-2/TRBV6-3,CASGQGYGTEAFF
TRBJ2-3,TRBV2,CASRLLAGGEDTQYF
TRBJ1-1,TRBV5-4,CASRSRRGLNTEAFF
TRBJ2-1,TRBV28,CASSSSGAYNEQFF
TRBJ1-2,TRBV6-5,CASSYTVLTDMNGYTF
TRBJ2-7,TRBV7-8,CASSLEAGTFYEQYF
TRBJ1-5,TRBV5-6,CASSLGQGGNQPQHF
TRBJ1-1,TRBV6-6,CASTMWNTEAFF
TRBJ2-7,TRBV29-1,CSVALGGRTYEQYF
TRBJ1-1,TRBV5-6,CASSLLWTGNTEAFF
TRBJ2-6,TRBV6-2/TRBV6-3,CASIGSGANVLTF
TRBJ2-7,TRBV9,CASSLRQGTYEQYF
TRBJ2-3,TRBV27,CASSLLQESTDTQYF
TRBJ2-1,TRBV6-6,CASSYFLGDSSYNEQFF
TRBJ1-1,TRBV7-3,CASSTMRGMNTEAFF
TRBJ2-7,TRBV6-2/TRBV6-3,CASSPTPSGEQYF
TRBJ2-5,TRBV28,CASSPARDRGGTQYF
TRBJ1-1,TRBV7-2,CASSPMPNTEAFF
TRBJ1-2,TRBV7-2,CASSPWTGDYGYTF
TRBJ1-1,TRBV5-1,CASAQGAPTEAFF
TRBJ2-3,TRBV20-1,CSARWEDGTDTQYF
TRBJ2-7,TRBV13,CASSLSSAEASYEQYF
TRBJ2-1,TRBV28,CAIRGAGGWNEQFF
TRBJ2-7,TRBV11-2,CASSLGRYEQYF
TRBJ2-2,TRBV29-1,CSVEDSQGSGELFF
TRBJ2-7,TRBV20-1,CSASGSGAYEQYF
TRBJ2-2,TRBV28,CASSSGTGTGELFF
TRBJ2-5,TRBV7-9,CASSWREGNREETQYF
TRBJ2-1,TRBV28,CASSSAGGRYNEQFF
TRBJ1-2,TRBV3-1,CASSLSAGTANYGYTF
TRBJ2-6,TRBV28,CASSLIYGSGANVLTF
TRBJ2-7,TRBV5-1,CASSLEPGISYEQYF
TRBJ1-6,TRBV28,CASISGTGISPLHF
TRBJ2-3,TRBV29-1,CSVESGRTFGDTQYF
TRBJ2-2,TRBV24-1,CATGRGQNTGELFF
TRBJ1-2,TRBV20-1,CSASPIDREGSYTF
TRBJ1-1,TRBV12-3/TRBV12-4,CASSPGQENTEAFF
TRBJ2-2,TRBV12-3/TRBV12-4,CASSLTGYTGELFF
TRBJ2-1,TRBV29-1,CSGGGTEKSYNEQFF
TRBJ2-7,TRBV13,CASSSPGQGSYEQYF
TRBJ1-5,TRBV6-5,CASSYGYNQPQHF
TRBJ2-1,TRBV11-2,CASSQRARYNEQFF
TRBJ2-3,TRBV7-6,CASSSQWADTQYF
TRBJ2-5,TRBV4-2,CASSQMTEETQYF
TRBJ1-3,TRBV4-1,CASSQNIGSVAGNTIYF
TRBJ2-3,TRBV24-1,CATSDRSEDRGQGDTQYF
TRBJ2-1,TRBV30,CAWSVLSSGKHNEQFF
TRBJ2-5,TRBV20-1,CSAPPPAGNQETQYF